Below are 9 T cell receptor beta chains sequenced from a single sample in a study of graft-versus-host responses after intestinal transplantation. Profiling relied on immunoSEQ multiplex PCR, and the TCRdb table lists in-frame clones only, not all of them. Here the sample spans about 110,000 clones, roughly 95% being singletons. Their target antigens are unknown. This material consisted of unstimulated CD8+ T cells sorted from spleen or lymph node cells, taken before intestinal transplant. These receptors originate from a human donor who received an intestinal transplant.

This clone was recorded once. The DNA of the CDR3 is TGCGCCAGCAGACTGCCAGCGGGAGCAGATACGCAGTATTTT. Its protein product is CASRLPAGADTQYF. This chain connects TRBV5-1 to TRBJ2-3; 8 bases map to TRBD2. This CDR3 region has 14 residues. Germline assignment: CDR1 SGHRS and CDR2 YFSETQ. J was trimmed by 4 bases and V by 5 bases; bases with no gene match: 6. The variable domain in full, completed from reference TRBV5-1 and TRBJ2-3, reads KAGVTQTPRYLIKTRGQQVTLSCSPISGHRSVSWYQQTPGQGLQFLFEYFSETQRNKGNFPGRFSGRQFSNSRSEMNVSTLELGDSALYLCASRLPAGADTQYFGPGTRLTVL.

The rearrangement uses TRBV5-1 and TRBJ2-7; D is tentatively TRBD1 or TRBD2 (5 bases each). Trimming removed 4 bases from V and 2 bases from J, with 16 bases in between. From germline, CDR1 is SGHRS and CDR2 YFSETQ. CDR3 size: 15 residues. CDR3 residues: CASSDRDGSAYEQYF. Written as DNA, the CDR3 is TGCGCCAGCAGCGACCGGGACGGATCCGCCTACGAGCAGTACTTC. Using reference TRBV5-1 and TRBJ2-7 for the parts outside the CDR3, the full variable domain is KAGVTQTPRYLIKTRGQQVTLSCSPISGHRSVSWYQQTPGQGLQFLFEYFSETQRNKGNFPGRFSGRQFSNSRSEMNVSTLELGDSALYLCASSDRDGSAYEQYFGPGTRLTVT.

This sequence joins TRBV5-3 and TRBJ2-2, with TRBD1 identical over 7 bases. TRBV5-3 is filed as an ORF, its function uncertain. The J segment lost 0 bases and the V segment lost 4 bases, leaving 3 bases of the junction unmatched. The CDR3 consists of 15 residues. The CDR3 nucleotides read TGTGCCAGAAGCGCCGGGACAGCGAACACCGGGGAGCTGTTTTTT. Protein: CARSAGTANTGELFF.

The CDR3 bases are TGTGCCAGCAGTGAAGTAGGGTTGGGGGACACAGAGACCCAGTACTTC. This codes for CASSEVGLGDTETQYF. This sequence joins TRBV2 and TRBJ2-5, with D possibly being TRBD1 (6 bases). The germline gives CDR1 SNHLY, CDR2 FYNNEI. Trimming took off 1 base at V and 4 bases at J, with 16 bases between the two ends. The CDR3 has 16 residues.

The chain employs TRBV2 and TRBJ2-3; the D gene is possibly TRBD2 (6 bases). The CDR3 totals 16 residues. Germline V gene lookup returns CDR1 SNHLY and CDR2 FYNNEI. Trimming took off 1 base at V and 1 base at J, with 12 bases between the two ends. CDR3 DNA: TGTGCCAGCAGTGAAGGTCGGGAGAGTGGCACAGATACGCAGTATTTT. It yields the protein CASSEGRESGTDTQYF.

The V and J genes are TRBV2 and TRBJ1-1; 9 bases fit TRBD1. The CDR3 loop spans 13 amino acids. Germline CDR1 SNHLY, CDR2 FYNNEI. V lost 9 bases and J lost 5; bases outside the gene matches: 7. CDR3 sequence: CASSQGAGTEAFF. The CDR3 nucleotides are TGTGCCAGTTCACAGGGGGCGGGAACTGAAGCTTTCTTT. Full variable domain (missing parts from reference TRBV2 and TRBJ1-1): EPEVTQTPSHQVTQMGQEVILRCVPISNHLYFYWYRQILGQKVEFLVSFYNNEISEKSEIFDDQFSVERPDGSNFTLKIRSTKLEDSAMYFCASSQGAGTEAFFGQGTRLTVV.

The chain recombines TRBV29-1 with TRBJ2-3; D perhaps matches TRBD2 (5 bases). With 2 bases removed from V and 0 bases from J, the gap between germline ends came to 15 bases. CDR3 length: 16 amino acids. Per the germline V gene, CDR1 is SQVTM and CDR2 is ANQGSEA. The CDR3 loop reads CSVERKEETSTDTQYF. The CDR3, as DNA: TGCAGCGTTGAAAGAAAGGAGGAGACTAGCACAGATACGCAGTATTTT.

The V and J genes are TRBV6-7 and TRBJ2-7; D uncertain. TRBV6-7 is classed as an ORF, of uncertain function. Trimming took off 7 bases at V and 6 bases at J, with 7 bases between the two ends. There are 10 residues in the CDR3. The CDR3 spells CASKRSEQYF. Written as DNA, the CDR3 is TGTGCCAGCAAGCGTTCCGAGCAGTACTTC.

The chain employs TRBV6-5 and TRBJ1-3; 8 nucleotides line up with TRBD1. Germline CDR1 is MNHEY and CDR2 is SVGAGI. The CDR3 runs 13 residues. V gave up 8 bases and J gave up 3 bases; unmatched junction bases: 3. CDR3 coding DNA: TGTGCCAGCCCGGACAGGGATGGAAACACCATATATTTT. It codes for CASPDRDGNTIYF.